The clone carrying this TCR beta chain was seen a single time. What it binds is not known. This table comes from immunoSEQ multiplex PCR, and its TCRdb copy is limited to in-frame clones, with some not included. The sample carries 1,400,000 or so clones, less than 99% recorded once. The germline V and J ends were trimmed by 0 bases and 5 bases, with 15 bases remaining between them. The CDR3 consists of 15 residues. The germline V gene encodes CDR1 SGDLS and CDR2 YYNGEE. This sample is part of a study of shared clonotypes between healthy human individuals. Findings and limits, study-wide: The study drew on few donors, limiting represented genetic and exposure-history diversity. Rarefaction curves obtained for sorted subsets showed sequencing incomplete despite large depth. Naive CD4 clonotype sharing across a few donors was about 5%.

The chain links TRBV9 to TRBJ2-7, with unresolved D. The TCR sequence derives from a man aged 25 to 40 in good health. Sequenced sample: naive CD4+ T cells sorted from blood. Subset indicated: CD45RA+ positively selected. The CDR3 protein is CASSVDLTPLHEQYF. DNA of the CDR3: TGTGCCAGCAGCGTAGACCTAACCCCTCTCCACGAGCAGTACTTC.